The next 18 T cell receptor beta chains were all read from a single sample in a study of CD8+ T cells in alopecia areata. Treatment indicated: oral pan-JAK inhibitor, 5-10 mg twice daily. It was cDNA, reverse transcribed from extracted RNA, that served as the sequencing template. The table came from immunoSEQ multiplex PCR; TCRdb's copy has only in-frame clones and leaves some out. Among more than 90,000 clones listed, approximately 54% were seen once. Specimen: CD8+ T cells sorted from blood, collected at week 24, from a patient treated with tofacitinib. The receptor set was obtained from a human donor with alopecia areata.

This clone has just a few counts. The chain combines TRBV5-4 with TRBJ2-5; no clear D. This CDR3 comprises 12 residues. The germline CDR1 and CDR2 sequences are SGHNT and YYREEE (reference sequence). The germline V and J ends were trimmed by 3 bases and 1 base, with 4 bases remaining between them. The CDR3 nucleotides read TGTGCCAGCAGCTCCTCCCAAGAGACCCAGTACTTC. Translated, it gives CASSSSQETQYF.

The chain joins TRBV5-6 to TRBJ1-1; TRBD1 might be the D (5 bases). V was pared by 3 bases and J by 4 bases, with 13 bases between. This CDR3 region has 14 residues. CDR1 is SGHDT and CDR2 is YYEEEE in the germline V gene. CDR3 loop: CASSWGWDSTEAFF. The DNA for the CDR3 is TGTGCCAGCAGCTGGGGGTGGGATAGCACTGAAGCTTTCTTT.

The CDR3 bases are TGTGCCATCAGTGAGTCGAGGGGCTCGGACTATGGCTACACCTTC. Its protein is CAISESRGSDYGYTF. V and J are TRBV10-3 and TRBJ1-2, with D possibly being TRBD1 (5 bases). This CDR3 region has 15 residues. V lost 0 bases and J lost 3, with 11 bases in between. Germline V gives CDR1 ENHRY, CDR2 SYGVKD.

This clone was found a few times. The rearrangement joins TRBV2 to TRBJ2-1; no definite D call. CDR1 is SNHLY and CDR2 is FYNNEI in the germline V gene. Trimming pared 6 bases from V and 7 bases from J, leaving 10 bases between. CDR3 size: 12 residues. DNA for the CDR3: TGTGCCAGCAGGAACGGAGAAAATGAGCAGTTCTTC. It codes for CASRNGENEQFF.

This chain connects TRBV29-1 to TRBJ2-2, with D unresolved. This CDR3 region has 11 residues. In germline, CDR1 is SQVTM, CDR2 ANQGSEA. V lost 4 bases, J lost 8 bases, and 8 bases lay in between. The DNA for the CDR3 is TGCAGCGTTGTGAGGTCTGGGGAGCTGTTTTTT. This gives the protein CSVVRSGELFF.

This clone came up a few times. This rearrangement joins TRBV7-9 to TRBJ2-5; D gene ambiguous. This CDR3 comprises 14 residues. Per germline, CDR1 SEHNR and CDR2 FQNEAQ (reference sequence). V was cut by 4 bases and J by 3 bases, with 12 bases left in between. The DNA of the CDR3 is TGTGCCAGCAGCTCGTCGCCATCGGAAGAGACCCAGTACTTC. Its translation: CASSSSPSEETQYF.

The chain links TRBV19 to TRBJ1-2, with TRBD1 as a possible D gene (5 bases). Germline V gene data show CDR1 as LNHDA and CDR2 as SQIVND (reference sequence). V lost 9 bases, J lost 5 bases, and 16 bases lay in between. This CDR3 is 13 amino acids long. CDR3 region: CASVAQGEYGYTF. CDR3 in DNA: TGTGCCAGCGTAGCCCAAGGGGAGTATGGCTACACCTTC.

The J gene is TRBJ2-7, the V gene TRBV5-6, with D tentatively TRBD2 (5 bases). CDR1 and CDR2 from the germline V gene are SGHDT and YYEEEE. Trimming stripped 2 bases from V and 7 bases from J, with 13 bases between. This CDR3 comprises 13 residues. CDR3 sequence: CASSLNFGGEQYF. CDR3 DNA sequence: TGTGCCAGCAGCTTAAATTTCGGCGGGGAGCAGTACTTC.

CDR3 bases: TGTGCCAGCAGCCCTAAGGGGGGGGACATTCAGTACTTC. It translates to CASSPKGGDIQYF. This chain links TRBV25-1 with TRBJ2-4, with a possible D match to TRBD2 (7 bases). This CDR3 has 13 amino acids. Germline V gives CDR1 MGHDK, CDR2 SYGVNS. V lost 6 bases, J lost 8 bases, and 14 bases lay in between.

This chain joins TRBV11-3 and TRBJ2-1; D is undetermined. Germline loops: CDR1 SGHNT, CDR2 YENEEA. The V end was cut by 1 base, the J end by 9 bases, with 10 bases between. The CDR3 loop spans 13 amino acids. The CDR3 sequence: CASSLGHASEQFF. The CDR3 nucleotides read TGTGCCAGCAGCTTAGGGCATGCTAGTGAGCAGTTCTTC.

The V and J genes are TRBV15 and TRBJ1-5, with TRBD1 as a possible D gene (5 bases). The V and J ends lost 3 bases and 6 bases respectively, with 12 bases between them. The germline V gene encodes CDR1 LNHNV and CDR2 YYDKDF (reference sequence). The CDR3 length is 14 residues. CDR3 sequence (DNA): TGTGCCACCAGCAGTGTCAGGGCCACTCAGCCCCAGCATTTT. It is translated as CATSSVRATQPQHF.

CDR3 region: CASSYSGQSYYEQYF. The DNA of the CDR3 is TGTGCCAGCAGTTACTCTGGACAGTCGTACTACGAGCAGTACTTC. The gene calls are TRBV6-5 and TRBJ2-7, with D perhaps matching TRBD1 (6 bases). This CDR3 contains 15 residues. With 0 bases removed from V and 3 bases from J, the gap between germline ends came to 12 bases. The germline gives CDR1 MNHEY, CDR2 SVGAGI.

The CDR3 loop reads CASLFQTGYTF. CDR3 nucleotides: TGTGCCAGCCTTTTTCAAACCGGCTACACCTTC. This sequence joins TRBV2 and TRBJ1-2; D ambiguous. Germline V gives CDR1 SNHLY, CDR2 FYNNEI. The V end was cut by 8 bases, the J end by 8 bases, with 12 bases between. This CDR3 region has 11 residues.

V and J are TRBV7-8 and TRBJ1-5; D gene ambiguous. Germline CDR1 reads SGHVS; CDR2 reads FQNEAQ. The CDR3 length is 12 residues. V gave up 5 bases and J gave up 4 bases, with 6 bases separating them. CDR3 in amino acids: CASSTGNQPQHF. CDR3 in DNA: TGTGCCAGCAGCACGGGGAATCAGCCCCAGCATTTT.

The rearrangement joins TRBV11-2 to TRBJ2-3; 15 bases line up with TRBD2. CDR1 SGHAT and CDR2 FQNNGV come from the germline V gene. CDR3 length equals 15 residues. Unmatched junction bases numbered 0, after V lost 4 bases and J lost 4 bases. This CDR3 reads CASSWTSGGADTQYF. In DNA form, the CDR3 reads TGTGCCAGCAGCTGGACTAGCGGGGGGGCAGATACGCAGTATTTT.

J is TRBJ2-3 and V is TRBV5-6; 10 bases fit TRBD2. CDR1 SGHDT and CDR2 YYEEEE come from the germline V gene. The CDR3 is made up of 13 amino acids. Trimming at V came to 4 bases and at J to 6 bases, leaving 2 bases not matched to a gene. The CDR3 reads CASSSGGADTQYF. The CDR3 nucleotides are TGTGCCAGCAGCAGCGGGGGGGCCGATACGCAGTATTTT.

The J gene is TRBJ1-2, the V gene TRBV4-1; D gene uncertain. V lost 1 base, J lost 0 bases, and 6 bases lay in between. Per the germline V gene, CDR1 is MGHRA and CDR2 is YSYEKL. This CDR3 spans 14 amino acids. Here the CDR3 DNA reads TGCGCCAGCAGCCAAGTACAGTCTAACTATGGCTACACCTTC. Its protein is CASSQVQSNYGYTF.

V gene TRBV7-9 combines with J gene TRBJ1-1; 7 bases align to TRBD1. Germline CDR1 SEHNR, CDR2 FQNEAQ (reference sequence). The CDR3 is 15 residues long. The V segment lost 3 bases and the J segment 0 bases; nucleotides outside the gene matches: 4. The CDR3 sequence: CASSFGDSVNTEAFF. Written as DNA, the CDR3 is TGTGCCAGCAGCTTCGGGGACAGCGTGAACACTGAAGCTTTCTTT. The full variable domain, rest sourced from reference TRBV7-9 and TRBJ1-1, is DTGVSQNPRHKITKRGQNVTFRCDPISEHNRLYWYRQTLGQGPEFLTYFQNEAQLEKSRLLSDRFSAERPKGSFSTLEIQRTEQGDSAMYLCASSFGDSVNTEAFFGQGTRLTVV.